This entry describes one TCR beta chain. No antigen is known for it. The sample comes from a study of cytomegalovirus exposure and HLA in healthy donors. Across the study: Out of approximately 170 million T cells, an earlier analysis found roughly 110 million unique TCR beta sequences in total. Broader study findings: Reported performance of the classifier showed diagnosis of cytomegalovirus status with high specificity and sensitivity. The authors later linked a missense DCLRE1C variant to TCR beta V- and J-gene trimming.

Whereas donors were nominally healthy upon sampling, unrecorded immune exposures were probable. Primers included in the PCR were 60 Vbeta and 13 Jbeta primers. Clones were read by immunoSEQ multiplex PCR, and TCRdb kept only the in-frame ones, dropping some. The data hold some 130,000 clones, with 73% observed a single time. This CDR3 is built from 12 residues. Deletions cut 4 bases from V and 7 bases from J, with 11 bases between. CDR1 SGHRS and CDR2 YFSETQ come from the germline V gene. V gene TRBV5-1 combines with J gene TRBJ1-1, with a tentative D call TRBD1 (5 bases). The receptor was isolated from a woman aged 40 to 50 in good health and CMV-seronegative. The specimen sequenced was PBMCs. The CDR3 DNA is TGCGCCAGCAGCCGCGGGGCAGGTGAAGCTTTCTTT. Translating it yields CASSRGAGEAFF.